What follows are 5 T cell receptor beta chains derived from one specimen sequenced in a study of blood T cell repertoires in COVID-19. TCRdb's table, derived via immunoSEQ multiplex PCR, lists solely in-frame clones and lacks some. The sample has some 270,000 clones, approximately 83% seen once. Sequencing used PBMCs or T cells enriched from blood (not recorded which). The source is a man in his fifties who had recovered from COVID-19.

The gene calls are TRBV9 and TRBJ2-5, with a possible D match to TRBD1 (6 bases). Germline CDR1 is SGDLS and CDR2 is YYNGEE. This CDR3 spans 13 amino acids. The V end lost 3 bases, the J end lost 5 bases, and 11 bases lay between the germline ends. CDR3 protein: CASSEVGAETQYF. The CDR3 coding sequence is TGTGCCAGCAGCGAAGTGGGGGCGGAGACCCAGTACTTC.

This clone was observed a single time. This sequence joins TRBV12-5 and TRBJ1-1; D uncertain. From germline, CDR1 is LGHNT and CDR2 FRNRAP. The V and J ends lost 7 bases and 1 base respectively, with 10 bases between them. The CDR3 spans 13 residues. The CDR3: CASVQVSNTEAFF. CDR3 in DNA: TGTGCTAGTGTTCAGGTGTCGAACACTGAAGCTTTCTTT.

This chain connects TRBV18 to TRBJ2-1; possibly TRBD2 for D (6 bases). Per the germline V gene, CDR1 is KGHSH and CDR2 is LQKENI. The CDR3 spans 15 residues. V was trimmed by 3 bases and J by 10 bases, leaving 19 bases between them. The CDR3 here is CASSPEAGPWGEQFF. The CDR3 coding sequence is TGTGCCAGCTCACCCGAAGCGGGCCCCTGGGGGGAGCAGTTCTTC. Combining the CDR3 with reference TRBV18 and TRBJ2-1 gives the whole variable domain NAGVMQNPRHLVRRRGQEARLRCSPMKGHSHVYWYRQLPEEGLKFMVYLQKENIIDESGMPKERFSAEFPKEGPSILRIQQVVRGDSAAYFCASSPEAGPWGEQFFGPGTRLTVL.

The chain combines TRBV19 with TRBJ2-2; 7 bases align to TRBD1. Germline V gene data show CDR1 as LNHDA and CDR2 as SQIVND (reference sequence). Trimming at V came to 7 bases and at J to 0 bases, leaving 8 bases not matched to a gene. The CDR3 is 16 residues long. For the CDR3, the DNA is TGTGCCAGTACCCGAGCCGGGACAGCGAACACCGGGGAGCTGTTTTTT. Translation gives CASTRAGTANTGELFF.

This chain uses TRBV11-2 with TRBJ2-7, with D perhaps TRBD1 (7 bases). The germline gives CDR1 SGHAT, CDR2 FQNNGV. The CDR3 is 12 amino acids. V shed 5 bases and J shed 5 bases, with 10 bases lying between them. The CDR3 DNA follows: TGTGCCAGCAGCCGCGGGACAGACGAGCAGTACTTC. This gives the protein CASSRGTDEQYF.